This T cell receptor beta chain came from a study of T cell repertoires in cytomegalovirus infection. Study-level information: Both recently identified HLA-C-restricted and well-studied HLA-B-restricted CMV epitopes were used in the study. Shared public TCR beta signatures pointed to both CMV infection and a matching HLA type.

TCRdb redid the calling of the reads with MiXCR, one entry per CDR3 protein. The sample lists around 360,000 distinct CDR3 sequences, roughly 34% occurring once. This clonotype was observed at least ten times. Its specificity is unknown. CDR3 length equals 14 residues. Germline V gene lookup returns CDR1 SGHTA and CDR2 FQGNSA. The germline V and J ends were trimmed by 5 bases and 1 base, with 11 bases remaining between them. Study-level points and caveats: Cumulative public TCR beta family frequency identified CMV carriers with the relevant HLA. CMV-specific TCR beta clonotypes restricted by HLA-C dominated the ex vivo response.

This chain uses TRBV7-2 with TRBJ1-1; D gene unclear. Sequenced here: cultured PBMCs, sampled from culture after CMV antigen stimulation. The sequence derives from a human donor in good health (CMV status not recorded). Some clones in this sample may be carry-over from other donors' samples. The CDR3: CASSPTRGNTEAFF. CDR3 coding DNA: TGTGCCAGCAGCCCAACCCGGGGGAACACTGAAGCTTTCTTT.